This TCR beta chain is from a study of human T cells and chemical hapten exposure. Overall study findings and caveats: Sensitizing with DPC caused no change in TCRs above 1 in 1000 frequency.

TCRdb fed the RACE reads into MiXCR, producing one record per CDR3 protein. The data show around 130,000 distinct CDR3 sequences, with approximately 8.3% seen just once and around 2% held by the top ten. Regarding this clonotype: Its specificity is not known.

Regarding time point: healthy volunteer bleed at 2 weeks. The total RNA was obtained from whole blood that was not fractionated. The CDR3 is made up of 16 amino acids. Trimming pared 1 base from V and 0 bases from J, leaving 11 bases between. Germline V gene sequence: CDR1 SGHRS, CDR2 YFSETQ. The clonotype was recovered from a male donor in good health. Some clones in this sample may be carry-over from other donors' samples. J is TRBJ2-4 and V is TRBV5-1; a weak D match, TRBD1 (6 bases). The sequenced sample consisted of whole blood. This CDR3 reads CASSLKRGIAKNIQYF. In nucleotides, the CDR3 is TGCGCCAGCAGCTTGAAGAGGGGGATAGCCAAAAACATTCAGTACTTC. Full variable domain (rest looked up from reference TRBV5-1 and TRBJ2-4): KAGVTQTPRYLIKTRGQQVTLSCSPISGHRSVSWYQQTPGQGLQFLFEYFSETQRNKGNFPGRFSGRQFSNSRSEMNVSTLELGDSALYLCASSLKRGIAKNIQYFGAGTRLSVL.